This record looks at one T cell receptor (beta chain) sequence and its context. An end of the junction does not agree with germline; a read error may underlie this. This entry is derived from a study of T cell changes during pregnancy in multiple sclerosis. CDR1 SGHDN and CDR2 FVKESK come from the germline V gene. The CDR3 length is 13 residues. Sequencing used immunoSEQ multiplex PCR; TCRdb keeps in-frame clones, though not all of them. The table records about 54,000 clones, more than 90% of them present only once. The source is a female donor in good health, enrolled as a control in a pregnancy study. The material was peripheral blood, obtained after pregnancy. V and J are TRBV14 and TRBJ1-6; 7 positions agree with TRBD1. The CDR3 DNA follows: TGTGCCAGCAGCCCGAACAGGGGATTGGCCCTAAACTTT. Protein sequence: CASSPNRGLALNF.